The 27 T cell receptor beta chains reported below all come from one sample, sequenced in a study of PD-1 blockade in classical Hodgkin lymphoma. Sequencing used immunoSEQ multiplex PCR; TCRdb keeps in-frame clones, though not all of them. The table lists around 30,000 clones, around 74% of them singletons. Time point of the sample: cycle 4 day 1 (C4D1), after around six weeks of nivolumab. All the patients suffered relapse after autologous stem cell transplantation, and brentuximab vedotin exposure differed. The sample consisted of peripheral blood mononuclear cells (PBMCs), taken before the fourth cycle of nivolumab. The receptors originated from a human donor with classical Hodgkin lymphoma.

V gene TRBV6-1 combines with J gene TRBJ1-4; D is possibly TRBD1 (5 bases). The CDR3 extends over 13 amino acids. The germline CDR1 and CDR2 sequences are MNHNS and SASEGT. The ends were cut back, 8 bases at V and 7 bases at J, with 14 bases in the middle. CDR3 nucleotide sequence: TGTGCCAGCGACGGGGCTGCGAGTGAAAAACTGTTTTTT. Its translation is CASDGAASEKLFF.

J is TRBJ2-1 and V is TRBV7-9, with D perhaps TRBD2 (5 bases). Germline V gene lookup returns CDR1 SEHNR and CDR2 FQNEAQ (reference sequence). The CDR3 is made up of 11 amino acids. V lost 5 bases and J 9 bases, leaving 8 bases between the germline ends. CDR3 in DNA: TGTGCCAGCAGCCGTGGAGGTGAGCAGTTCTTC. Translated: CASSRGGEQFF.

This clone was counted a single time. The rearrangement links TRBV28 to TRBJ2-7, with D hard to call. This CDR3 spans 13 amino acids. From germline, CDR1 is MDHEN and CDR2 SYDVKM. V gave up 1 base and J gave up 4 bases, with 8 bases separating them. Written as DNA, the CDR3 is TGTGCCAGCAGTTTATTCCCGTCGTACGAGCAGTACTTC. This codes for CASSLFPSYEQYF.

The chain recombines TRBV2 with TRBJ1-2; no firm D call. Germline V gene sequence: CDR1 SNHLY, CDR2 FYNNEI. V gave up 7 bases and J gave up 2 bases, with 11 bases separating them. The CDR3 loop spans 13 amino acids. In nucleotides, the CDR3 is TGTGCCAGCACCGCGACGGTGAACTATGGCTACACCTTC. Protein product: CASTATVNYGYTF.

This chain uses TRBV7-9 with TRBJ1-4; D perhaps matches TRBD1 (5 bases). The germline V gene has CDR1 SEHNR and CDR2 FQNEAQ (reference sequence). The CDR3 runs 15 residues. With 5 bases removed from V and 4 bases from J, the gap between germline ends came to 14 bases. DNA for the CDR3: TGTGCCAGCAGCGGCAGGGCATCCAGTAATGAAAAACTGTTTTTT. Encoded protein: CASSGRASSNEKLFF.

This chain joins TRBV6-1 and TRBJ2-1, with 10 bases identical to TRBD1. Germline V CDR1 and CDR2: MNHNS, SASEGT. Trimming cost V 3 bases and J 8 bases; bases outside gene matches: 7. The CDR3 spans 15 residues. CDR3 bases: TGTGCCAGCAGTGATGGGACAGGGGTAAGCGATGAGCAGTTCTTC. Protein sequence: CASSDGTGVSDEQFF.

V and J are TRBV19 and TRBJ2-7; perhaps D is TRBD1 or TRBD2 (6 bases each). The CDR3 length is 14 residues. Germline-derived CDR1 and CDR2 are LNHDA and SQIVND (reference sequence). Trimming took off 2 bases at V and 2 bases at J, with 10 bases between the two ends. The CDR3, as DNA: TGTGCCAGTAGTATAAGGGGGGAGGCCTACGAGCAGTACTTC. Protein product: CASSIRGEAYEQYF.

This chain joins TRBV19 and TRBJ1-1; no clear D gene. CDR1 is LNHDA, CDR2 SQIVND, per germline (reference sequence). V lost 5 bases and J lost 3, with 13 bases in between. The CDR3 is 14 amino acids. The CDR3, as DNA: TGTGCCAGTAGTCCCCAAGGGAGGTACACTGAAGCTTTCTTT. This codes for CASSPQGRYTEAFF.

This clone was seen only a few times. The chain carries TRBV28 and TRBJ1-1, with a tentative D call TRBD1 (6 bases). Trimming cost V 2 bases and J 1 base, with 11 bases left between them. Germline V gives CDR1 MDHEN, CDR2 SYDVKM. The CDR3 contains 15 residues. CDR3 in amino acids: CASSLEQGWNTEAFF. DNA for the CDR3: TGTGCCAGCAGTTTAGAGCAGGGGTGGAACACTGAAGCTTTCTTT.

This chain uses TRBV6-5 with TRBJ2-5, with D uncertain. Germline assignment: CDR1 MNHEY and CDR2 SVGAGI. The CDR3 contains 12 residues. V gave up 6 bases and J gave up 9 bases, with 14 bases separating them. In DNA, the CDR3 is TGTGCCAGCAGCCGTACTAAGATGTCCCAGTACTTC. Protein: CASSRTKMSQYF.

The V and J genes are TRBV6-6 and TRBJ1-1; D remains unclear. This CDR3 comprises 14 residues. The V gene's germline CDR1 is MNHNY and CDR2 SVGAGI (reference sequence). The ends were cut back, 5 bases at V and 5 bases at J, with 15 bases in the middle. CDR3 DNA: TGTGCCAGCAGTCTAAATCAAGTGAGGACTGAAGCTTTCTTT. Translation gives CASSLNQVRTEAFF.

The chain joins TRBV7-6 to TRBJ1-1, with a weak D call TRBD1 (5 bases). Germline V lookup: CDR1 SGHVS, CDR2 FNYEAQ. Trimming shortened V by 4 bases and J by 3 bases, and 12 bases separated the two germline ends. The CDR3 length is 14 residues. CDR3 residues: CASSSQGLDTEAFF. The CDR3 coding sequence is TGTGCCAGCAGCTCGCAGGGTTTGGACACTGAAGCTTTCTTT.

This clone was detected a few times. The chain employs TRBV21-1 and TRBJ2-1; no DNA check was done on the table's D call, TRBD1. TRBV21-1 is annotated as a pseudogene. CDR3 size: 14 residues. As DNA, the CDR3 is TGTGCCAGCAGCAAAGAACAGTCGGACAATGAGCAGTTCTTC. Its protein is CASSKEQSDNEQFF.

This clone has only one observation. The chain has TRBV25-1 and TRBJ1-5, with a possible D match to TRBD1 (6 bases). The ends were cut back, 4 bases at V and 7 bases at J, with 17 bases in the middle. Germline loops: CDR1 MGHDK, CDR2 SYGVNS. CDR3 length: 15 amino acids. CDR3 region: CASSVGGGHIQPQHF. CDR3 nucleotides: TGTGCCAGCAGTGTTGGGGGGGGGCACATCCAGCCCCAGCATTTT.

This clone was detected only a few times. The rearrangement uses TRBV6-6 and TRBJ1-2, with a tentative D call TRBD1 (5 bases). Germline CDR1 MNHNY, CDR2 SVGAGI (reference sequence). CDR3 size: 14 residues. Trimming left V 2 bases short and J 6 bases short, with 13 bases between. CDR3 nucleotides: TGTGCCAGCAGTTACGGCGACAGCGGGGATGGCTACACCTTC. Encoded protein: CASSYGDSGDGYTF.

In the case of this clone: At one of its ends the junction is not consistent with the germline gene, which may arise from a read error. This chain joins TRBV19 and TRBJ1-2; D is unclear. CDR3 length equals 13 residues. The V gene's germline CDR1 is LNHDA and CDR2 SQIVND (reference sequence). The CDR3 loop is CASSIRGLYAYTF. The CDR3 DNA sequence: TGTGCCAGTAGTATAAGAGGGTTGTATGCCTACACCTTC.

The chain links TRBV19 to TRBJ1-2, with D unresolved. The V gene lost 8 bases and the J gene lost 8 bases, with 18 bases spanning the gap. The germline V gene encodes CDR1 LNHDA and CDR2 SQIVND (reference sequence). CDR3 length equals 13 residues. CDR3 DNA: TGTGCCAGTTTGGGTCAGCCTGGACGGGGCTACACCTTC. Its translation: CASLGQPGRGYTF.

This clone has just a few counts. The CDR3 is CASRLGTGNYGYTF. CDR3 sequence (DNA): TGTGCCAGCAGGCTCGGGACAGGAAATTATGGCTACACCTTC. The rearrangement joins TRBV7-3 to TRBJ1-2, with 8 bases identical to TRBD1. This CDR3 region has 14 residues. After removal of 6 bases from V and 5 bases from J, the junction contained 8 bases not matched to a gene. Germline CDR1 SGHTA, CDR2 FQGTGA.

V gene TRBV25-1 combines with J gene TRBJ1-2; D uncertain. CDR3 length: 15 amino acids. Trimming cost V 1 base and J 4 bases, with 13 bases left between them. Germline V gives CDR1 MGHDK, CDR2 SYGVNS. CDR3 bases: TGTGCCAGCAGTGAATTTAGCAGGCCCGGCTATGGCTACACCTTC. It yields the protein CASSEFSRPGYGYTF.

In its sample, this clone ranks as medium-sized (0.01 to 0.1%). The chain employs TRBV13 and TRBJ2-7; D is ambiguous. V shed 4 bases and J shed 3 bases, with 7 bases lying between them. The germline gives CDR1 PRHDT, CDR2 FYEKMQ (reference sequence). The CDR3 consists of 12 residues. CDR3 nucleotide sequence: TGTGCCAGCAGCTACGAGAACTACGAGCAGTACTTC. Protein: CASSYENYEQYF.

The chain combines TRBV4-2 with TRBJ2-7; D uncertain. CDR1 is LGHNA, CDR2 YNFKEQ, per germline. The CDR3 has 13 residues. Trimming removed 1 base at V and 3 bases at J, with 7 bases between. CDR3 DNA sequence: TGTGCCAGCAGCCAAGGGCAGATCTACGAGCAGTACTTC. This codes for CASSQGQIYEQYF.

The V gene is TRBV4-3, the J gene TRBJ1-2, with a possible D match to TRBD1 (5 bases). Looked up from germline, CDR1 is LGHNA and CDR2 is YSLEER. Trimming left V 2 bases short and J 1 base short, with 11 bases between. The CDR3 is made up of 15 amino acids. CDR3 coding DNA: TGCGCCAGCAGCCAACGGGACTTTCTTAACTATGGCTACACCTTC. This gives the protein CASSQRDFLNYGYTF.

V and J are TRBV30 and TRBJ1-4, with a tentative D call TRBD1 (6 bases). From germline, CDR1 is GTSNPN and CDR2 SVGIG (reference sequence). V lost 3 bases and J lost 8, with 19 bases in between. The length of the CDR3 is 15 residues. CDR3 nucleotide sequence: TGTGCCTGGAGCCCCCGTGGGGGGCTGGGAGAAAAACTGTTTTTT. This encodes CAWSPRGGLGEKLFF.

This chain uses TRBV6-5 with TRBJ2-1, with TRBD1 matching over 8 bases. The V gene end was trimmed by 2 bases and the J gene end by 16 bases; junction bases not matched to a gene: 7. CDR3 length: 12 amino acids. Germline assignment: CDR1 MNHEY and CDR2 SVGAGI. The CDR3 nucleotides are TGTGCCAGCAGTTACGGGCAGGGGGCCTTTTTCTTC. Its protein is CASSYGQGAFFF.

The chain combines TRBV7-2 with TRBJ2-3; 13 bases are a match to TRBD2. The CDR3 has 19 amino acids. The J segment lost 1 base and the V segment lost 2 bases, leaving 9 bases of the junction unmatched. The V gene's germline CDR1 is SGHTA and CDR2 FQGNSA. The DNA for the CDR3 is TGTGCCAGCAGCTTAAGGGGACTAGCGGGGTCCCTTCGCACAGATACGCAGTATTTT. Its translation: CASSLRGLAGSLRTDTQYF.

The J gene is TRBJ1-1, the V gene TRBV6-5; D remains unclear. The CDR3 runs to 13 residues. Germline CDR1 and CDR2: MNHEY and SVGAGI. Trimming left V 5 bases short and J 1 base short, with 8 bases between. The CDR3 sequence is CASSTQRNTEAFF. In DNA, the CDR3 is TGTGCCAGCAGTACACAGAGGAACACTGAAGCTTTCTTT.

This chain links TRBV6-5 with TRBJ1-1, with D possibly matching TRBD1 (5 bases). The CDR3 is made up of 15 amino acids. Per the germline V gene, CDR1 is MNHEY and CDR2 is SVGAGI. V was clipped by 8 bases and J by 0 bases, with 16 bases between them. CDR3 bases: TGTGCCAGCTCAGGGCAGGGCTTCATGAACACTGAAGCTTTCTTT. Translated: CASSGQGFMNTEAFF.